This T cell receptor beta chain was obtained from a study of T cell repertoires in cytomegalovirus infection. For the study at large: As its CMV epitopes, the study selected recently identified HLA-C-restricted and well-studied HLA-B-restricted targets. Indications came from public TCR beta signatures; they pointed to CMV infection and to a matching HLA type.

TCRdb redid the calling of the reads with MiXCR, one entry per CDR3 protein. In the table there are 50,000 or so distinct CDR3 sequences, roughly a fifth of which are singletons. Looked up from germline, CDR1 is LNHNV and CDR2 is YYDKDF (reference sequence). The CDR3 loop spans 16 amino acids. Broader study findings: It was HLA-C-restricted CMV-specific TCR beta clonotypes that dominated the response ex vivo.

This clonotype was detected many times. Its target is unknown. Its ends do not fully match the called genes, so a read error is possible. The source material was CD8+ T cells from cultured PBMCs, sampled from culture after CMV antigen stimulation. The chain combines TRBV15 with TRBJ1-5; D may be TRBD1 (5 bases). The receptor was derived from a human donor in good health (CMV status not recorded). Some clones in this sample may be carry-over from other donors' samples. The CDR3 nucleotides are TGTGCCACCAGCAGAGATCAGCTGCGGGGCAACCAGCCCCAGCATTTT. This sequence encodes CATSRDQLRGNQPQHF.